This record concerns one T cell receptor (beta chain) sequence. The data stem from a study of blood T cell repertoires in COVID-19. In the original processing: Researchers report that nucleated cell counts were estimated from reference gene primer amplification. Only in-frame clones appear in the TCRdb table, and some are missing; sequencing was by immunoSEQ multiplex PCR. Clonal size and the V and J genes are those of that table, whereas D and trimming came from the DNA. The table shows roughly 250,000 clones, with 84% occurring only once. CDR3 length: 16 residues. CDR1 and CDR2 from the germline V gene are LGHDT and YNNKEL (reference sequence). Germline trimming cut 6 bases from V and 2 bases from J; bases unmatched to any gene: 12.

Sample: peripheral blood. The chain has TRBV3-1 (or the pseudogene TRBV3-2) and TRBJ2-5, with 7 bases matching TRBD1. This clonotype was obtained from a woman between 40 and 50 years old who had recovered from COVID-19. The CDR3 DNA reads TGTGCCAGCAGGGGGGACAGCGGAAAGGAGCAAGAGACCCAGTACTTC. Protein product: CASRGDSGKEQETQYF.